The present entry profiles one T cell receptor beta chain with its context. The source of the sample is a study of human T cells and chemical hapten exposure. The time point was: pre-sensitization, week 0. Treatment indicated: therapeutic diphenylcyclopropenone sensitization with weekly scalp DPC. TCRdb reprocessed the RACE reads via MiXCR and lists one record per CDR3 protein. The sample consists of 350,000 to 450,000 distinct CDR3 sequences, 4% to 6% of them appearing once. This CDR3 contains 12 residues. Trimming pared 4 bases from V and 8 bases from J, leaving 7 bases between. CDR1 and CDR2 from the germline V gene are SGDLS and YYNGEE.

V usage is TRBV9 and J usage is TRBJ1-6; D gene ambiguous. Sample: whole blood, taken in connection with sensitization to the hapten diphenylcyclopropenone (DPC). The source of this sequence is a woman in her 50s with alopecia areata. Some clones in this sample may be carry-over from other donors' samples. CDR3 residues: CASSPADSPLHF. The CDR3 DNA reads as TGTGCCAGCAGCCCAGCGGATTCACCCCTCCACTTT.